This TCR beta chain was identified during a study of siplizumab effects on memory and regulatory T cells. Study-level points and caveats: Whether proliferating Tregs in siplizumab cultures suppress was not functionally confirmed. With siplizumab, cumulative frequency of CD4+ memory-derived alloreactive sequences dropped significantly. The alloreactive clones that mapped to unstimulated subsets made up only a minor fraction.

Regarding this clone: Its specificity is not known.

Looked up from germline, CDR1 is SGHTS and CDR2 is YDEGEE. The CDR3 runs to 14 residues. The V end lost 2 bases, the J end lost 4 bases, and 12 bases lay between the germline ends. It was about 100,000 TCR templates that were assayed per sample. The data were produced by immunoSEQ multiplex PCR, yet TCRdb's version contains in-frame clones alone and is incomplete. The repertoire holds about 100,000 clones, with about 95% as singletons. What was sequenced was non-Treg CD4+ T cells sorted from blood. This sequence originates from a human donor in good health. This chain connects TRBV5-8 to TRBJ1-2; no definite D call. The CDR3 region has the DNA TGTGCCAGCAGCTTTAGCCAGGTTCTCTATGGCTACACCTTC. It is translated as CASSFSQVLYGYTF.